The 9 T cell receptor beta chains presented below share a single source sample, sequenced in a study of cytomegalovirus exposure and HLA in healthy donors. Primers: 60 Vbeta forward and 13 Jbeta reverse. The method was immunoSEQ multiplex PCR; TCRdb's version includes in-frame clones alone and lacks a portion of them. The sample shows about 180,000 clones, approximately 80% of them seen only once. Sequenced: PBMCs. The source is a young man in good health and CMV-seronegative.

The chain employs TRBV5-1 and TRBJ2-1, with D possibly TRBD1 on 6 matching bases. The CDR3 consists of 16 residues. Germline assignment: CDR1 SGHRS and CDR2 YFSETQ. V was clipped by 0 bases and J by 7 bases, with 17 bases between them. The DNA of the CDR3 is TGCGCCAGCAGCTTGGGAGTAGCGCAGGGGCGGAATGAGCAGTTCTTC. Encoded protein: CASSLGVAQGRNEQFF. Full variable domain (remainder filled in from reference TRBV5-1 and TRBJ2-1): KAGVTQTPRYLIKTRGQQVTLSCSPISGHRSVSWYQQTPGQGLQFLFEYFSETQRNKGNFPGRFSGRQFSNSRSEMNVSTLELGDSALYLCASSLGVAQGRNEQFFGPGTRLTVL.

The gene calls are TRBV19 and TRBJ2-2, with 7 bases lining up with TRBD1. V lost 1 base and J lost 5; bases outside the gene matches: 4. The V gene's germline CDR1 is LNHDA and CDR2 SQIVND (reference sequence). This CDR3 contains 15 residues. DNA for the CDR3: TGTGCCAGTAGTATAGGGCTCAGGGGGACCGGGGAGCTGTTTTTT. Translation: CASSIGLRGTGELFF.

The chain is built from TRBV5-1 and TRBJ2-7; 8 bases agree with TRBD1. Germline CDR1 SGHRS, CDR2 YFSETQ. The CDR3 totals 13 residues. V trimming: 3 bases; J trimming: 4 bases; junction bases outside the gene matches: 3. CDR3 DNA: TGCGCCAGCAGCTGGAGGACAGGGTACGAGCAGTACTTC. Amino acids: CASSWRTGYEQYF.

The V and J genes are TRBV5-6 and TRBJ1-2; 7 bases agree with TRBD1. This CDR3 has 15 amino acids. Looked up from germline, CDR1 is SGHDT and CDR2 is YYEEEE. Losses at the gene ends were 3 bases for V and 3 bases for J; bases not matched to a gene: 8. This chain's CDR3 is CASSSRQGWDYGYTF. The CDR3 DNA reads as TGTGCCAGCAGCTCGAGACAGGGTTGGGACTATGGCTACACCTTC.

The gene calls are TRBV7-9 and TRBJ2-1, with D tentatively TRBD1 (6 bases). This CDR3 has 15 residues. Germline V gene data show CDR1 as SEHNR and CDR2 as FQNEAQ (reference sequence). V was clipped by 5 bases and J by 2 bases, with 13 bases between them. As DNA, the CDR3 is TGTGCCAGCAGCGATAGGGGGAAGGCCTACAATGAGCAGTTCTTC. Translated, it gives CASSDRGKAYNEQFF.

In its sample, this clone was seen a few times. The rearrangement joins TRBV11-2 to TRBJ2-3; 11 positions match TRBD2. There are 16 residues in the CDR3. Germline values: CDR1 SGHAT, CDR2 FQNNGV. Germline trimming cut 5 bases from V and 5 bases from J; bases unmatched to any gene: 9. The CDR3, as DNA: TGTGCCAGCAGCGCGGGACTAGCGGAGTGGGGAGATACGCAGTATTTT. It translates to CASSAGLAEWGDTQYF.

This clone was seen just once. This sequence joins TRBV7-6 and TRBJ2-7, with 14 bases fitting TRBD2. The germline gives CDR1 SGHVS, CDR2 FNYEAQ. This CDR3 contains 16 residues. Unmatched junction bases numbered 6, after V lost 4 bases and J lost 4 bases. CDR3 nucleotide sequence: TGTGCCAGCAGCTCAGGACTAGCGGGAGGTTCGTACGAGCAGTACTTC. Encoded protein: CASSSGLAGGSYEQYF.

The chain joins TRBV19 to TRBJ2-2; TRBD1 agrees at 10 bases. V lost 7 bases and J lost 4; bases outside the gene matches: 3. Germline values: CDR1 LNHDA, CDR2 SQIVND (reference sequence). This CDR3 comprises 14 residues. Here the CDR3 reads CASIRTGGTGELFF. The CDR3 nucleotides are TGTGCCAGTATTAGGACAGGGGGCACCGGGGAGCTGTTTTTT.

The chain joins TRBV7-3 to TRBJ2-2, with 10 bases identical to TRBD2. Germline lookup yields CDR1 SGHTA and CDR2 FQGTGA. The CDR3 is 16 residues long. With V trimmed by 2 bases and J by 1 base, 1 base remained unmatched. In nucleotides, the CDR3 is TGTGCCAGCAGCTTACGACTAGCGGGGAACACCGGGGAGCTGTTTTTT. Its translation: CASSLRLAGNTGELFF.